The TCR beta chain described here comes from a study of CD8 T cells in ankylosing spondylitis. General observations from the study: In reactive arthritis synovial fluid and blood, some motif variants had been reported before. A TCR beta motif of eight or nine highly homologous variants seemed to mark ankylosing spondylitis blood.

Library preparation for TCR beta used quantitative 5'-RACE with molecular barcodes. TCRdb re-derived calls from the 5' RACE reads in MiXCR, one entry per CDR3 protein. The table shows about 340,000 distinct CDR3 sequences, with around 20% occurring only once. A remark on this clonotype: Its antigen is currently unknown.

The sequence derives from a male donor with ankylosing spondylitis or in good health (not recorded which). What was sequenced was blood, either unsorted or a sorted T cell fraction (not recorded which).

CDR3 nucleotides: TGTGCCAGCAGCCCCTTGGACAGGGGGCCCAAAAACATTCAGTACTTC. It is translated as CASSPLDRGPKNIQYF. The chain combines TRBV28 with TRBJ2-4, with TRBD1 matching over 11 bases. The CDR3 is made up of 16 amino acids. Unmatched junction bases numbered 6, after V lost 6 bases and J lost 2 bases. Germline loops: CDR1 MDHEN, CDR2 SYDVKM.